This T cell receptor beta chain was sequenced during a study of blood T cells in healthy people across ages. Per germline, CDR1 KGHSH and CDR2 LQKENI. V gave up 4 bases and J gave up 5 bases; unmatched junction bases: 7. The length of the CDR3 is 15 residues. Extraction of total RNA produced a minimum of 6 micrograms from each sample. Overall study results and limits: Getting older went along with TCR beta diversity per million T cells dropping roughly linearly.

With a J-beta primer mix and a sample-barcoded 5' primer, a second PCR ran about 7 to 11 cycles. TCRdb redid the calling of the 5' RACE reads with MiXCR, one entry per CDR3 protein. In the table there are around 1.5 million distinct CDR3 sequences, approximately 42% of which are singletons. Note on this clonotype: The antigen is undetermined.

The rearrangement uses TRBV18 and TRBJ1-4; 7 bases line up with TRBD1. The clonotype comes from a woman between 18 and 29 years old in good health. Sequencing input: blood. CDR3 region: CASSLQSGGNEKLFF. The CDR3 DNA follows: TGTGCCAGCTCACTGCAGTCAGGGGGGAATGAAAAACTGTTTTTT.